This TCR beta chain appears in the sequencing data of a study of response to subunit inactivated influenza vaccine. TCRdb passed the RT-PCR reads through MiXCR, listing each CDR3 protein once. The profile shows roughly 760,000 distinct CDR3 sequences, around 20% of them singletons. Findings and limits, study-wide: The authors proposed limited new T cell recruitment per seasonal influenza vaccination.

Germline CDR1 reads LNHNV; CDR2 reads YYDKDF (reference sequence). The CDR3 is 15 amino acids. The V gene end was trimmed by 4 bases and the J gene end by 6 bases; junction bases not matched to a gene: 9. Regarding this clonotype: The target antigen is unknown.

Sequencing was performed on PBMCs from blood, taken roughly 5 days after vaccination. The clonotype was recovered from a man in his forties or fifties who received an inactivated influenza vaccine. The chain couples TRBV15 to TRBJ2-4; 7 bases line up with TRBD1. The CDR3 here is CATSKDRLGGNIQYF. The CDR3 DNA reads TGTGCCACCAGCAAGGACAGGTTAGGGGGAAACATTCAGTACTTC.